This T cell receptor (beta chain) was obtained from a study of molecular identifiers for immune sequencing clone quantification. Study in general: Five portions were made in replicates from RNA of 20,000 or 100,000 naive CD8 cells, and four underwent sequencing. Overall study results and limits: Highly expanded clone sizes could be underestimated by identical TCR molecules that share a barcode.

A CD8+CD4-CCR7+CD45RA+ gate was used to sort naive CD8 T cells. About this clonotype: Its antigen is currently unknown.

The CDR3 is 14 amino acids. Germline V lookup: CDR1 MDHEN, CDR2 SYDVKM. Germline trimming cut 5 bases from V and 3 bases from J; bases unmatched to any gene: 7. Making the bulk TCR libraries relied on previously described methods and listed TCR primers. From the PCR reads, TCRdb called clonotypes with MiXCR, one entry per CDR3 protein. The table shows a few hundred thousand distinct CDR3 sequences, with roughly 23% occurring only once. The sample consisted of naive CD8+ T cells from blood, with Jurkat cell RNA spiked in. Subset given: FACS-sorted CD8+CD4-CCR7+CD45RA+ naive T cells. This clonotype was sampled from a human donor in good health. Some libraries in this study had Jurkat cell RNA spiked in. The chain carries TRBV28 and TRBJ2-7; 7 nucleotides agree with TRBD1. The CDR3 loop reads CASSEPGQIYEQYF. The CDR3 DNA reads as TGTGCCAGCAGTGAACCGGGACAGATCTACGAGCAGTACTTC.